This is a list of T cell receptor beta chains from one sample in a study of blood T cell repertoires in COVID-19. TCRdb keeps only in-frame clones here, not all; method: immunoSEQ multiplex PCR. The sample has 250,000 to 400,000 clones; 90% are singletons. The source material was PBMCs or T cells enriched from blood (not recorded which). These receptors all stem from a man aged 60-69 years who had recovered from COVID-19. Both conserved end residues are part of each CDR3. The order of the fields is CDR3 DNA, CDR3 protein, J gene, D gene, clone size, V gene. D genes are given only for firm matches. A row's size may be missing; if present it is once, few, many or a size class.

CDR3 DNA: TGCGCCAGCAGCGAACAGGGGGTGGGAGAAAAACTGTTTTTT; CDR3 protein: CASSEQGVGEKLFF; J gene: TRBJ1-4; D gene: TRBD1; clone size: NA; V gene: TRBV5-1
CDR3 DNA: TGTGCCAGTAATTCCCGGGACAGGGGGCTCTACGAGCAGTACTTC; CDR3 protein: CASNSRDRGLYEQYF; J gene: TRBJ2-7; D gene: TRBD1; clone size: NA; V gene: TRBV19
CDR3 DNA: TGTGCCAGCAGTTATCGACCGGGACAGGGGGCCGGGGAGCTGTTTTTT; CDR3 protein: CASSYRPGQGAGELFF; J gene: TRBJ2-2; D gene: TRBD1; clone size: NA; V gene: TRBV28
CDR3 DNA: TGTGCCAGCAGCCAAGCCGGGGGAGGCTACACCTTC; CDR3 protein: CASSQAGGGYTF; J gene: TRBJ1-2; D gene: NA; clone size: NA; V gene: TRBV3-1/TRBV3-2
CDR3 DNA: TGTGCCAGCAGCTTAGGGGCGCGGTCCAATGAGCAGTTCTTC; CDR3 protein: CASSLGARSNEQFF; J gene: TRBJ2-1; D gene: NA; clone size: NA; V gene: TRBV5-5
CDR3 DNA: TGTGCCAGAAGCTTGTTTCGCAGGGGGATACACATACCTTACGAGCAGTACTTC; CDR3 protein: CARSLFRRGIHIPYEQYF; J gene: TRBJ2-7; D gene: TRBD1; clone size: NA; V gene: TRBV5-3
CDR3 DNA: TGTGCCAGCTCACCACAGCCGGGACAGGGTTCCTTTGGCTACACCTTC; CDR3 protein: CASSPQPGQGSFGYTF; J gene: TRBJ1-2; D gene: TRBD1; clone size: NA; V gene: TRBV18
CDR3 DNA: TGTGCCAGCAGTTTCGGAGACAACACTGAAGCTTTCTTT; CDR3 protein: CASSFGDNTEAFF; J gene: TRBJ1-1; D gene: NA; clone size: NA; V gene: TRBV12-3/TRBV12-4
CDR3 DNA: TGTGCCAGCAGCCAAGAGGGTCTAGCGGGGGTTTTCGATACGCAGTATTTT; CDR3 protein: CASSQEGLAGVFDTQYF; J gene: TRBJ2-3; D gene: TRBD2; clone size: NA; V gene: TRBV4-2
CDR3 DNA: TGCAGTGCTAGTTTTTCTCTATCGGGAACGAGAGGTCAGCCCCAGCATTTT; CDR3 protein: CSASFSLSGTRGQPQHF; J gene: TRBJ1-5; D gene: NA; clone size: few; V gene: TRBV20-1
CDR3 DNA: TGTGCCAGCAGCCGAGGGACAGGGGACACTGAAGCTTTCTTT; CDR3 protein: CASSRGTGDTEAFF; J gene: TRBJ1-1; D gene: TRBD1; clone size: NA; V gene: TRBV3-1/TRBV3-2
CDR3 DNA: TGTGCCAGCAGGAACACTAGGCCCGGGGAGCTGTTTTTT; CDR3 protein: CASRNTRPGELFF; J gene: TRBJ2-2; D gene: NA; clone size: NA; V gene: TRBV7-2
CDR3 DNA: TGTGCCAGCAGCCACAGGGACAGTACCTATGGCTACACCTTC; CDR3 protein: CASSHRDSTYGYTF; J gene: TRBJ1-2; D gene: TRBD1; clone size: NA; V gene: TRBV6-5
CDR3 DNA: TGTGCCAGCAGGGGACTAGCGGGCCGGACCGGGTCAGATACGCAGTATTTT; CDR3 protein: CASRGLAGRTGSDTQYF; J gene: TRBJ2-3; D gene: TRBD2; clone size: few; V gene: TRBV2
CDR3 DNA: TGTGCCAGCAGCCCCGGGACAGCGAGCACAGATACGCAGTATTTT; CDR3 protein: CASSPGTASTDTQYF; J gene: TRBJ2-3; D gene: TRBD1; clone size: NA; V gene: TRBV7-9
CDR3 DNA: TGTGCCAGCAGCTTGGGTCGGGCGGGGACAGGGGGAAATGAGCAGTTCTTC; CDR3 protein: CASSLGRAGTGGNEQFF; J gene: TRBJ2-1; D gene: TRBD1; clone size: NA; V gene: TRBV5-4
CDR3 DNA: TGTGCCAGAAGCTTGAATCTCCCCTGCGGCGGGGACACTGAAGCTTTCTTT; CDR3 protein: CARSLNLPCGGDTEAFF; J gene: TRBJ1-1; D gene: NA; clone size: NA; V gene: TRBV5-3
CDR3 DNA: TGTGCCAGCAGCCAACCACGAGGAAGGACTGAAGCTTTCTTT; CDR3 protein: CASSQPRGRTEAFF; J gene: TRBJ1-1; D gene: NA; clone size: NA; V gene: TRBV4-2
CDR3 DNA: TGTGCCAGCAGCTTAGCGGGACAGGGGGGCAGGCCGAAAGCTTTCTTT; CDR3 protein: CASSLAGQGGRPKAFF; J gene: TRBJ1-1; D gene: TRBD1; clone size: NA; V gene: TRBV7-9
CDR3 DNA: TGTGCCAGCAGCCCCTCCGGTCTAGCGGGGGGTTACGAGCAGTACTTC; CDR3 protein: CASSPSGLAGGYEQYF; J gene: TRBJ2-7; D gene: TRBD2; clone size: NA; V gene: TRBV7-2
CDR3 DNA: TGTGCCAGCTCACCACGGGGGGGACCTAACTATGGCTACACCTTC; CDR3 protein: CASSPRGGPNYGYTF; J gene: TRBJ1-2; D gene: NA; clone size: NA; V gene: TRBV18
CDR3 DNA: TGTGCCAGCAGTGACAGGGGTTCGGCTCAGCCCCAGCATTTT; CDR3 protein: CASSDRGSAQPQHF; J gene: TRBJ1-5; D gene: NA; clone size: NA; V gene: TRBV6-1
CDR3 DNA: TGTGCCAGCAGTGAGAGCGAGCAGTACTTC; CDR3 protein: CASSESEQYF; J gene: TRBJ2-7; D gene: NA; clone size: few; V gene: TRBV2
CDR3 DNA: TGTGCCAGCCGGACTAGCGGGAGAGCCGGGGAGCTGTTTTTT; CDR3 protein: CASRTSGRAGELFF; J gene: TRBJ2-2; D gene: TRBD2; clone size: NA; V gene: TRBV28
CDR3 DNA: TGTGCCAGCAGTGAACACAGAGGGATTGGTATGACAACTAATGAAAAACTGTTTTTT; CDR3 protein: CASSEHRGIGMTTNEKLFF; J gene: TRBJ1-4; D gene: NA; clone size: NA; V gene: TRBV6-1
CDR3 DNA: TGTGCCAGCAGCTTCGACAGTAGTTACAATGAGCAGTTCTTC; CDR3 protein: CASSFDSSYNEQFF; J gene: TRBJ2-1; D gene: NA; clone size: once; V gene: TRBV11-3
CDR3 DNA: TGCGCCAGCAGCCAAGATCGCGGCAATCAGCCCCAGCATTTT; CDR3 protein: CASSQDRGNQPQHF; J gene: TRBJ1-5; D gene: NA; clone size: NA; V gene: TRBV4-3
CDR3 DNA: TGTGCCAGCAGCTCAGGAATTTTGGACAAGAACACTGAAGCTTTCTTT; CDR3 protein: CASSSGILDKNTEAFF; J gene: TRBJ1-1; D gene: NA; clone size: NA; V gene: TRBV7-9
CDR3 DNA: TGTGCCAGCAGTTACTCGACCGGGATGAACACTGAAGCTTTCTTT; CDR3 protein: CASSYSTGMNTEAFF; J gene: TRBJ1-1; D gene: NA; clone size: NA; V gene: TRBV6-6
CDR3 DNA: TGTGCCAGCAGTGAAGGACTAGCGATTGGCGAGCAGTACTTC; CDR3 protein: CASSEGLAIGEQYF; J gene: TRBJ2-7; D gene: TRBD2; clone size: few; V gene: TRBV6-1
CDR3 DNA: TGTGCCAGCAGCCGCGGGGGTGTTGGTTCCACAGATACGCAGTATTTT; CDR3 protein: CASSRGGVGSTDTQYF; J gene: TRBJ2-3; D gene: TRBD2; clone size: NA; V gene: TRBV7-3
CDR3 DNA: TGTGCCAGCAGCCAGGGGAGGGTTGATGGCTACACCTTC; CDR3 protein: CASSQGRVDGYTF; J gene: TRBJ1-2; D gene: NA; clone size: few; V gene: TRBV3-1/TRBV3-2
CDR3 DNA: TGTGCCAGCAGCTCCCCCCAGGGGAAAGCTAATGAAAAACTGTTTTTT; CDR3 protein: CASSSPQGKANEKLFF; J gene: TRBJ1-4; D gene: NA; clone size: few; V gene: TRBV7-8
CDR3 DNA: TGTGCCAGCAGCGTAGGGCGTGGGGGGGCCCTCTACAATGAGCAGTTCTTC; CDR3 protein: CASSVGRGGALYNEQFF; J gene: TRBJ2-1; D gene: NA; clone size: NA; V gene: TRBV9
CDR3 DNA: TGCGCCAGCAGCTTGGGACAGGTCGGTGAAAAACTGTTTTTT; CDR3 protein: CASSLGQVGEKLFF; J gene: TRBJ1-4; D gene: NA; clone size: NA; V gene: TRBV5-1
CDR3 DNA: TGTGCCAGCACCCAGCGGGACAATGAGCAGTTCTTC; CDR3 protein: CASTQRDNEQFF; J gene: TRBJ2-1; D gene: NA; clone size: NA; V gene: TRBV6-5
CDR3 DNA: TGCAGCGTTCGCGGGGGAAGGGGGGCTGAAAAACTGTTTTTT; CDR3 protein: CSVRGGRGAEKLFF; J gene: TRBJ1-4; D gene: NA; clone size: NA; V gene: TRBV29-1
CDR3 DNA: TGTGCCAGCAGCATCAACCCCCCATTCAGGGGCTACGAGCAGTACTTC; CDR3 protein: CASSINPPFRGYEQYF; J gene: TRBJ2-7; D gene: NA; clone size: NA; V gene: TRBV11-2
CDR3 DNA: TGTGCCAGCAGCTTGGCCCCGGTGAGCTCCTACGAGCAGTACTTC; CDR3 protein: CASSLAPVSSYEQYF; J gene: TRBJ2-7; D gene: NA; clone size: NA; V gene: TRBV5-5
CDR3 DNA: TGCGCCAGCAGCCAAGGAACTAGCGGGACCCTCCAAGAGACCCAGTACTTC; CDR3 protein: CASSQGTSGTLQETQYF; J gene: TRBJ2-5; D gene: TRBD2; clone size: NA; V gene: TRBV4-1
CDR3 DNA: TGTGCCAGTAGTGGCAAGGACAGCTTATACTACAATGAGCAGTTCTTC; CDR3 protein: CASSGKDSLYYNEQFF; J gene: TRBJ2-1; D gene: NA; clone size: NA; V gene: TRBV19
CDR3 DNA: TGTGCCAGCAGTTACGAGGGGGCGGGAGGGGAAAAACTGTTTTTT; CDR3 protein: CASSYEGAGGEKLFF; J gene: TRBJ1-4; D gene: TRBD1; clone size: NA; V gene: TRBV6-5
CDR3 DNA: TGTGCCAGCAGTCGAGCGGGGGGGATCAATGAGCAGTTCTTC; CDR3 protein: CASSRAGGINEQFF; J gene: TRBJ2-1; D gene: TRBD2; clone size: NA; V gene: TRBV6-2/TRBV6-3
CDR3 DNA: TGTGCCAGCAGCCTTCACTACGAGCAGTACTTC; CDR3 protein: CASSLHYEQYF; J gene: TRBJ2-7; D gene: NA; clone size: few; V gene: TRBV3-1/TRBV3-2
CDR3 DNA: TGTGCCAGCAGCTCGCTTTCCCTGGGGCTTTACGAGCAGTACTTC; CDR3 protein: CASSSLSLGLYEQYF; J gene: TRBJ2-7; D gene: NA; clone size: NA; V gene: TRBV6-5
CDR3 DNA: TGTGCCAGCAGCCCGGATCTTAGCGGGAGGGTAGGCGGGGAGCTGTTTTTT; CDR3 protein: CASSPDLSGRVGGELFF; J gene: TRBJ2-2; D gene: TRBD2; clone size: NA; V gene: TRBV4-2